A single sample is the source of the 9 T cell receptor beta chains below, sequenced in a study of blood T cell repertoires in COVID-19. Produced via immunoSEQ multiplex PCR; TCRdb's table is partial and in-frame only. The repertoire includes 200,000 or so clones, approximately 84% of them detected once, and 6% to 8% sits in the top ten. Sequencing input: peripheral blood. These receptors were collected from a human donor with acute or convalescent COVID-19. The donor label of this sample is uncertain.

The rearrangement joins TRBV3-1 (or the pseudogene TRBV3-2) to TRBJ2-7; weak D call: TRBD2 (6 bases). CDR3 length: 15 amino acids. The V gene lost 1 base and the J gene lost 3 bases, with 13 bases spanning the gap. CDR1 and CDR2 from the germline V gene are LGHDT and YNNKEL (reference sequence). CDR3 DNA: TGTGCCAGCAGCCAAGCCCCCGGGGGTCTCTACGAGCAGTACTTC. It encodes CASSQAPGGLYEQYF.

The chain has TRBV28 and TRBJ1-5; TRBD1 matches at 10 bases. V was pared by 6 bases and J by 6 bases, with 5 bases of the junction left unmatched. Germline V gene data show CDR1 as MDHEN and CDR2 as SYDVKM. The CDR3 has 14 amino acids. The CDR3 nucleotides are TGTGCCAGCAGAAGACAGGGGGCAAGTCAGCCCCAGCATTTT. It encodes CASRRQGASQPQHF.

The V call is TRBV5-1, the J call TRBJ2-5, with TRBD2 matching over 8 bases. The CDR3 is made up of 13 amino acids. Unmatched junction bases numbered 3, after V lost 3 bases and J lost 5 bases. Germline-derived CDR1 and CDR2 are SGHRS and YFSETQ. The CDR3 DNA sequence: TGCGCCAGCAGCTACGGGAGGGTGGAGACCCAGTACTTC. Translation gives CASSYGRVETQYF.

The chain joins TRBV7-3 to TRBJ2-1; 7 bases line up with TRBD2. The CDR3 is 14 amino acids. The V segment lost 2 bases and the J segment 6 bases; nucleotides outside the gene matches: 4. CDR1 and CDR2 from the germline V gene are SGHTA and FQGTGA. CDR3 nucleotides: TGTGCCAGCAGCTTAGAGGCTAGCGGCAATGAGCAGTTCTTC. Residues: CASSLEASGNEQFF.

This clone was seen a handful of times. The chain has TRBV19 and TRBJ1-5, with 10 bases identical to TRBD1. The CDR3 is made up of 17 amino acids. Unmatched junction bases numbered 8, after V lost 5 bases and J lost 1 base. Looked up from germline, CDR1 is LNHDA and CDR2 is SQIVND (reference sequence). CDR3 coding DNA: TGTGCCAGTAGTGCCGGGACAGGGGTCCTCAGCAATCAGCCCCAGCATTTT. Translated: CASSAGTGVLSNQPQHF.

On this clone itself: The same CDR3 also results from other DNA sequences found in this sample. The chain employs TRBV24-1 and TRBJ2-1, with TRBD2 identical over 9 bases. J gave up 5 bases and V 3 bases, and 1 base lay outside the gene matches. Germline-derived CDR1 and CDR2 are KGHDR and SFDVKD. The CDR3 totals 14 residues. The CDR3 nucleotides are TGTGCCACCAGTGATAGCGGGAGGAACAATGAGCAGTTCTTC. Its translation: CATSDSGRNNEQFF.

The chain employs TRBV27 and TRBJ2-5; a possible D gene is TRBD2 (6 bases). Germline lookup yields CDR1 MNHEY and CDR2 SMNVEV (reference sequence). The V and J ends lost 6 bases and 2 bases respectively, with 10 bases between them. CDR3 length equals 13 residues. CDR3 sequence reads: CASRPTRQETQYF. The CDR3 region has the DNA TGTGCCAGCAGACCGACTAGACAAGAGACCCAGTACTTC.

The V call is TRBV19, the J call TRBJ1-2, with 9 bases aligning to TRBD1. The J segment lost 2 bases and the V segment lost 4 bases, leaving 5 bases of the junction unmatched. This CDR3 is 15 amino acids long. Looked up from germline, CDR1 is LNHDA and CDR2 is SQIVND (reference sequence). The CDR3 protein is CASSTPTGGNYGYTF. CDR3 DNA sequence: TGTGCCAGTAGTACCCCGACAGGGGGGAACTATGGCTACACCTTC.

V and J are TRBV18 and TRBJ2-3; D is undetermined. This CDR3 spans 17 amino acids. Trimming left V 2 bases short and J 2 bases short, with 17 bases between. Germline V gives CDR1 KGHSH, CDR2 LQKENI. The CDR3 coding sequence is TGTGCCAGCTCACCATTGGCACCCTCCTTACCCACAGATACGCAGTATTTT. This gives the protein CASSPLAPSLPTDTQYF.